The 28 T cell receptor beta chains below all came from one sample that was sequenced in a study of memory CD4+ T cells and cytomegalovirus serostatus. Using immunoSEQ multiplex PCR, the repertoire was profiled, and TCRdb retains in-frame clones only, with some absent. The profile shows about 57,000 clones, under 80% of them singletons. Single viable CD3+CD4+CD8-CD45RO+ cells were sorted as the memory CD4+ T cells. The sample taken for sequencing was memory CD4+ T cells from blood. The receptors stem from an adult in good health and CMV-seronegative.

The V gene is TRBV29-1, the J gene TRBJ2-7; D may be TRBD1 (6 bases). Between the trimmed V and J ends, which lost 4 bases and 6 bases, there was a span of 13 bases. Germline CDR1 and CDR2: SQVTM and ANQGSEA. This CDR3 contains 12 residues. The DNA of the CDR3 is TGCAGCGTTGGAGACAGGCTCGCCGAGCAGTACTTC. It codes for CSVGDRLAEQYF.

This clone rates as medium-sized (0.01 to 0.1%). The V call is TRBV14, the J call TRBJ1-1; no clear D. Between the trimmed V and J ends, which lost 3 bases and 5 bases, there was a span of 10 bases. Looked up from germline, CDR1 is SGHDN and CDR2 is FVKESK. CDR3 length: 13 amino acids. The CDR3 DNA follows: TGTGCCAGCAGCCAGGTGCTGAGGACTGAAGCTTTCTTT. This translates into CASSQVLRTEAFF.

In DNA, the CDR3 is TGTGCCAGCAGCGACAGGGGACTACGTGGCTACACCTTC. The encoded protein is CASSDRGLRGYTF. The V call is TRBV5-6, the J call TRBJ1-2, with TRBD1 identical over 8 bases. This CDR3 is 13 amino acids long. Germline V CDR1 and CDR2: SGHDT, YYEEEE. The ends lost 4 bases at V and 7 bases at J; junction bases unmatched: 6.

The chain joins TRBV5-5 to TRBJ1-1; 7 nucleotides match TRBD1. This CDR3 contains 15 residues. V shed 0 bases and J 1 base; nucleotides not matched to a gene: 3. CDR1 and CDR2 from the germline V gene are SGHKS and YYEKEE (reference sequence). CDR3 in DNA: TGTGCCAGCAGCTTGGCTAACAGGGGGAACACTGAAGCTTTCTTT. Amino acid sequence: CASSLANRGNTEAFF.

The chain has TRBV2 and TRBJ1-4, with D possibly matching TRBD1 (5 bases). The CDR3 runs to 15 residues. Germline lookup yields CDR1 SNHLY and CDR2 FYNNEI. The ends were cut back, 8 bases at V and 2 bases at J, with 15 bases in the middle. CDR3 protein: CASAPGGLTNEKLFF. The CDR3 DNA follows: TGTGCCAGCGCCCCCGGGGGACTTACTAATGAAAAACTGTTTTTT.

This chain links TRBV6-5 with TRBJ1-2; 7 nucleotides align to TRBD1. The CDR3 is 14 amino acids. The trim removed 2 bases at V and 8 bases at J, leaving 8 bases unmatched. Germline assignment: CDR1 MNHEY and CDR2 SVGAGI. CDR3 sequence (DNA): TGTGCCAGCAGTTACCAGACAGGGCAGTTGGGCTACACCTTC. Its protein product is CASSYQTGQLGYTF.

The sample holds a few counts of this clone. The chain recombines TRBV5-6 with TRBJ2-7; 7 bases match TRBD1. The V and J ends lost 4 bases and 6 bases, in that order; junction bases with no gene match: 4. The germline V gene has CDR1 SGHDT and CDR2 YYEEEE. This CDR3 is 12 amino acids long. The CDR3: CASSRDRAEQYF. In DNA form, the CDR3 reads TGTGCCAGCAGCCGAGACAGGGCCGAGCAGTACTTC.

This sequence joins TRBV7-9 and TRBJ1-5, with D uncertain. The V gene lost 5 bases and the J gene lost 3 bases, with 8 bases spanning the gap. Germline V CDR1 and CDR2: SEHNR, FQNEAQ (reference sequence). The CDR3 has 13 residues. CDR3 DNA: TGTGCCAGCAGCCACGAGGACAATCAGCCCCAGCATTTT. Translation: CASSHEDNQPQHF.

The chain has TRBV10-3 and TRBJ2-2, with TRBD2 matching 8 bases. The trim removed 8 bases at V and 3 bases at J, leaving 5 bases unmatched. The CDR3 runs to 14 residues. Germline V lookup: CDR1 ENHRY, CDR2 SYGVKD. The DNA for the CDR3 is TGTGCCATCTCCGGGGGGGCATACACCGGGGAGCTGTTTTTT. Protein: CAISGGAYTGELFF.

The chain has TRBV7-9 and TRBJ2-2; no reliable D call. CDR1 is SEHNR and CDR2 is FQNEAQ in the germline V gene (reference sequence). Trimming shortened V by 3 bases and J by 8 bases, and 10 bases separated the two germline ends. The CDR3 totals 13 residues. The CDR3: CASSLGSAGELFF. Written as DNA, the CDR3 is TGTGCCAGCAGCTTGGGGTCAGCGGGGGAGCTGTTTTTT.

This chain uses TRBV18 with TRBJ1-1; 7 bases fit TRBD1. Trimming at V came to 5 bases and at J to 0 bases, leaving 6 bases not matched to a gene. The CDR3 length is 15 residues. From germline, CDR1 is KGHSH and CDR2 LQKENI. CDR3 DNA sequence: TGTGCCAGCTCATCGCAGGGACAGATGAACACTGAAGCTTTCTTT. Protein sequence: CASSSQGQMNTEAFF.

This chain uses TRBV29-1 with TRBJ2-4, with a possible D match to TRBD2 (5 bases). The V and J ends lost 7 bases and 0 bases respectively, with 10 bases between them. There are 13 residues in the CDR3. From germline, CDR1 is SQVTM and CDR2 ANQGSEA. This chain's CDR3 is CSAEGVAKNIQYF. The CDR3, as DNA: TGCAGCGCAGAGGGTGTAGCCAAAAACATTCAGTACTTC.

The rearrangement uses TRBV6-1 and TRBJ1-3, with a tentative D call TRBD1 (6 bases). CDR3 length: 19 residues. The germline V and J ends were trimmed by 4 bases and 3 bases, with 25 bases remaining between them. Germline values: CDR1 MNHNS, CDR2 SASEGT. The CDR3 DNA reads as TGTGCCAGCAGTGTGCCTTGGGGGCGCGTTCAGTGGGATGGAAACACCATATATTTT. Amino acid sequence: CASSVPWGRVQWDGNTIYF.

The rearrangement joins TRBV20-1 to TRBJ1-1; tentative D call: TRBD1 (5 bases). Trimming removed 6 bases from V and 11 bases from J, with 13 bases in between. Germline V gene sequence: CDR1 DFQATT, CDR2 SNEGSKA (reference sequence). The CDR3 is 10 residues long. The CDR3 DNA reads as TGCAGTGCCGAAAGCGGGGCCGCTTTCTTT. Translating it yields CSAESGAAFF.

The gene calls are TRBV5-6 and TRBJ2-5; 7 bases fit TRBD2. The CDR3 sequence is 14 residues long. J gave up 5 bases and V 2 bases, and 6 bases lay outside the gene matches. The V gene's germline CDR1 is SGHDT and CDR2 YYEEEE. The CDR3 DNA is TGTGCCAGCAGCTTACTGGGGGGGGAGGAGACCCAGTACTTC. It encodes CASSLLGGEETQYF.

The chain uses TRBV4-2 and TRBJ1-1, with 7 bases lining up with TRBD1. The CDR3 sequence is 13 residues long. After removal of 2 bases from V and 7 bases from J, the junction contained 4 bases not matched to a gene. Germline-derived CDR1 and CDR2 are LGHNA and YNFKEQ. This chain's CDR3 is CASSQLGTVEAFF. CDR3 nucleotides: TGTGCCAGCAGCCAACTTGGGACAGTTGAAGCTTTCTTT.

The chain employs TRBV9 and TRBJ2-6; TRBD1 agrees at 10 bases. In germline, CDR1 is SGDLS, CDR2 YYNGEE. The junction had 7 bases not matched to a gene; V was cut back by 6 bases and J by 1 base. This CDR3 comprises 17 residues. CDR3 DNA: TGTGCCAGCATTAGGGGGACAGGGGATTCTGGGGCCAACGTCCTGACTTTC. This encodes CASIRGTGDSGANVLTF.

For the CDR3, the DNA is TGTGCCAGCAGGACAGGGGGCACGGACTATGGCTACACCTTC. This gives the protein CASRTGGTDYGYTF. V usage is TRBV6-5 and J usage is TRBJ1-2; 10 positions agree with TRBD1. V shed 6 bases and J 3 bases; nucleotides not matched to a gene: 4. This CDR3 region has 14 residues. Germline V gives CDR1 MNHEY, CDR2 SVGAGI.

This rearrangement joins TRBV5-8 to TRBJ2-1; D is ambiguous. Trimming removed 9 bases from V and 0 bases from J, with 13 bases in between. This CDR3 comprises 14 residues. Per germline, CDR1 SGHTS and CDR2 YDEGEE. CDR3 region: CAISREASYNEQFF. The CDR3 DNA follows: TGTGCCATCTCCAGAGAAGCCTCCTACAATGAGCAGTTCTTC.

This clone has a handful of counts. The gene calls are TRBV10-1 and TRBJ2-7; D could derive from TRBD1 or TRBD2 (6 bases each). Between the trimmed V and J ends, which lost 4 bases and 1 base, there was a span of 14 bases. CDR3 size: 15 residues. Germline CDR1 and CDR2: WNHNN and SYGVQD (reference sequence). The CDR3 DNA follows: TGCGCCAGCAGTGCTGGGGGGACACGGTCCTACGAGCAGTACTTC. Translation gives CASSAGGTRSYEQYF.

The chain employs TRBV6-1 and TRBJ2-2; D unresolved. This CDR3 spans 12 amino acids. Germline values: CDR1 MNHNS, CDR2 SASEGT. V was trimmed by 6 bases and J by 7 bases, leaving 9 bases between them. The CDR3 region is CASREMGGELFF. The CDR3, as DNA: TGTGCCAGCAGGGAGATGGGCGGGGAGCTGTTTTTT.

V is TRBV4-1 and J is TRBJ2-5; D perhaps matches TRBD2 (6 bases). The CDR3 has 15 amino acids. V was cut by 4 bases and J by 2 bases, with 14 bases left in between. Germline CDR1 and CDR2: MGHRA and YSYEKL. The DNA of the CDR3 is TGCGCCAGCAGCCGCCAACACCGGGGGCAAGAGACCCAGTACTTC. This translates into CASSRQHRGQETQYF.

V gene TRBV2 combines with J gene TRBJ1-6, with D unclear. Germline loops: CDR1 SNHLY, CDR2 FYNNEI. Trimming took 3 bases from V and 13 from J, leaving 13 bases between them. The CDR3 has 13 amino acids. The CDR3 DNA sequence: TGTGCCAGCAGTGATAATGAACCTTTGCCCCTCCACTTT. Encoded protein: CASSDNEPLPLHF. Drawing the rest from reference TRBV2 and TRBJ1-6, the complete variable domain is EPEVTQTPSHQVTQMGQEVILRCVPISNHLYFYWYRQILGQKVEFLVSFYNNEISEKSEIFDDQFSVERPDGSNFTLKIRSTKLEDSAMYFCASSDNEPLPLHFGNGTRLTVT.

The chain combines TRBV6-1 with TRBJ1-5; tentatively, D is TRBD1 (5 bases). The V gene lost 10 bases and the J gene lost 3 bases, with 13 bases spanning the gap. This CDR3 has 13 amino acids. CDR1 and CDR2 from the germline V gene are MNHNS and SASEGT. CDR3 amino acids: CATQQVANQPQHF. CDR3 nucleotides: TGTGCCACACAACAGGTAGCCAATCAGCCCCAGCATTTT.

The chain joins TRBV2 to TRBJ1-1, with D unresolved. Germline assignment: CDR1 SNHLY and CDR2 FYNNEI. The CDR3 extends over 12 amino acids. V lost 4 bases to trimming and J lost 5 bases, with 8 bases between them. The DNA of the CDR3 is TGTGCCAGCAGTGGATTTTGGACTGAAGCTTTCTTT. Protein product: CASSGFWTEAFF. The whole variable domain, filled in from reference TRBV2 and TRBJ1-1, reads EPEVTQTPSHQVTQMGQEVILRCVPISNHLYFYWYRQILGQKVEFLVSFYNNEISEKSEIFDDQFSVERPDGSNFTLKIRSTKLEDSAMYFCASSGFWTEAFFGQGTRLTVV.

This clone appeared a few times. The chain is built from TRBV21-1 and TRBJ2-1; the table's TRBD1 call for D was not verified on the DNA. TRBV21-1 is classified as a pseudogene. The CDR3 runs to 20 residues. CDR3 loop: CASSRSRAGGSQPFYNEQFF. CDR3 bases: TGTGCCAGCAGCCGATCTAGGGCAGGGGGCTCCCAACCATTCTACAATGAGCAGTTCTTC.

This chain joins TRBV6-5 and TRBJ2-7; perhaps TRBD1 as D (7 bases). Trimming shortened V by 2 bases and J by 2 bases, and 16 bases separated the two germline ends. Germline V gene data show CDR1 as MNHEY and CDR2 as SVGAGI. There are 16 residues in the CDR3. The CDR3 region is CASSYGSGRGTYEQYF. CDR3 nucleotides: TGTGCCAGCAGTTACGGTAGCGGCAGGGGGACCTACGAGCAGTACTTC.

This clone came up a few times. The rearrangement links TRBV6-1 to TRBJ1-1, with D unresolved. This CDR3 is 11 amino acids long. CDR1 MNHNS and CDR2 SASEGT come from the germline V gene. Trimming pared 2 bases from V and 11 bases from J, leaving 9 bases between. The CDR3 DNA follows: TGTGCCAGCAGTGAATTAGCCGCGGCTTTCTTT. Its protein is CASSELAAAFF.